The 2 T cell receptor beta chains presented below share a single source sample, sequenced in a study of blood T cell repertoires in COVID-19. Clones were sequenced by immunoSEQ multiplex PCR, and TCRdb holds only the in-frame ones, with some missing. The repertoire holds under 500,000 clones, with 75% to 90% as singletons. Sequencing was performed on peripheral blood. The receptor source for this set is a woman aged 25 to 39 with acute or convalescent COVID-19.

This clone has a single count. The chain employs TRBV11-2 and TRBJ2-7; TRBD1 aligns across 7 bases. Germline values: CDR1 SGHAT, CDR2 FQNNGV. This CDR3 comprises 17 residues. With V trimmed by 1 base and J by 0 bases, 9 bases remained unmatched. The CDR3, as DNA: TGTGCCAGCAGCTTAGTCTCGGGACAGCCAAACTCCTACGAGCAGTACTTC. As protein: CASSLVSGQPNSYEQYF.

In its sample, this clone was seen once. This sequence joins TRBV12-3 or TRBV12-4 and TRBJ2-5; 7 nucleotides align to TRBD2. V was clipped by 6 bases and J by 2 bases; unmatched bases: 3. This CDR3 region has 13 residues. CDR3 DNA: TGTGCCAGCAGGACTAGCCTGCAAGAGACCCAGTACTTC. Its protein product is CASRTSLQETQYF.